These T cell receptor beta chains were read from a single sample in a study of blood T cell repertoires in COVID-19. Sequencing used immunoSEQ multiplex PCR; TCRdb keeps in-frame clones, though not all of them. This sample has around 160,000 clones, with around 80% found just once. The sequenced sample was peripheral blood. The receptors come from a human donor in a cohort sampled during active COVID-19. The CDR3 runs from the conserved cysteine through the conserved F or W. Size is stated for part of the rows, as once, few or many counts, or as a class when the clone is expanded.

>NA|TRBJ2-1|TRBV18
CASSPPGLAGFYNEQFF
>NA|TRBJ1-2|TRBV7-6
CASSLDGLGGYTF
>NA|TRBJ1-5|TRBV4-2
CASSQDTGRGQPQHF
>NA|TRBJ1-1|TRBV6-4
CASSRDRGTEAFF
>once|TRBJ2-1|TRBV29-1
CSGGLAGVIYNEQFF
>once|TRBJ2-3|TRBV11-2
CASSPGGSGADTQYF
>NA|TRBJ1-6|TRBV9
CASSVGGTVNSPLHF
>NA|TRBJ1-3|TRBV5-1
CASSPSTGEGNTIYF
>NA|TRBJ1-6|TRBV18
CASSPSGQSALHF
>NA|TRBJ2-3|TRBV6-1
CASSVSDRGGLTDTQYF
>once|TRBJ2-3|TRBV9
CASSKLAGVSTDTQYF
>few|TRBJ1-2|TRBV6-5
CASRTQTGVNYGYTF
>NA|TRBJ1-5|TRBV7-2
CASSPLVGGSNQPQHF
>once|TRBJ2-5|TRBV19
CASSRPGQQETQYF
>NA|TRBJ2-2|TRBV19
CASSATGLAGPNTGELFF
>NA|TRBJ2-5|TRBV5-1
CASSRDRPVQETQYF
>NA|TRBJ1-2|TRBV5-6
CASSHPDRVSGYTF
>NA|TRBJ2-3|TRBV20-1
CSARPSAWYF
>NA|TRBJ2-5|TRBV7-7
CASSFSGGPEYF
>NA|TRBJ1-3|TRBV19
CASSIGEGTIYF
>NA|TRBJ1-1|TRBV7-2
CASSLVVQNTEAFF
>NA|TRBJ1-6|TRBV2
CASSESARGSYNSPLHF
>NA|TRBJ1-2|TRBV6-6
CASSYPAQSDYGYTF
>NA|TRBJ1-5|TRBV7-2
CASSLGMAQPQHF
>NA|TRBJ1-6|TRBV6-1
CASSEVDRGLSPLHF
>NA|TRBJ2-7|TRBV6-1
CASSEGTGLSYEQYF
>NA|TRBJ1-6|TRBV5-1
CASSLKGQGSSPLHF
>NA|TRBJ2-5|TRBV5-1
CASSIQGWETQYF
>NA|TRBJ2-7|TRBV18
CASSPKQGNVAYEQYF
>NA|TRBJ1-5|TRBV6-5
CASTLLTDQPQHF
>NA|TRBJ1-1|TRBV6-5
CASSPQGHYTEAFF
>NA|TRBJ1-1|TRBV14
CASSQAGVEAFF
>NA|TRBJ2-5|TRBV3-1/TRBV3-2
CASSRSQTGGRETQYF
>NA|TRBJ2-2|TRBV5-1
CASSYRESGTGELFF
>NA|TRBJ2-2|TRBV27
CASSSGDRVDTGELFF
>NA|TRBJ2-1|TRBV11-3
CASSDNRVGTYNEQFF
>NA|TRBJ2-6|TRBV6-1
CASSARQLSSGANVLTF
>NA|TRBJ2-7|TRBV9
CASSAETGGYEQYF
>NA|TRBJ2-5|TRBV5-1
CASSPGQQETQYF
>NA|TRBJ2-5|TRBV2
CASSGLVEGETQYF
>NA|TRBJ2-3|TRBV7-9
CASSLGQEVDTQYF
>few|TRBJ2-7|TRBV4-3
CASSQIAGGSSYEQYF
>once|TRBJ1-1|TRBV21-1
CASSRGTEAFF
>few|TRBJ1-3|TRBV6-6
CASSPRGLKTSGNTIYF
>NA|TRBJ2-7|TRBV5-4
CASSIGQGPYEQYF
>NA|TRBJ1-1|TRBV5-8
CASSFYLNTEAFF
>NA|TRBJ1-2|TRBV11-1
CASSLAQSVDGYTF
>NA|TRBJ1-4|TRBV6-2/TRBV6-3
CASSYRRAAGKLFF
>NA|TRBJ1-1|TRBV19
CASRMTARDTEAFF
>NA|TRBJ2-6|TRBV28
CASSSGGEANVLTF
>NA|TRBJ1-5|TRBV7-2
CASSLDRGNQPQHF
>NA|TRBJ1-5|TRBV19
CASDLTGTGGSYSNQPQHF
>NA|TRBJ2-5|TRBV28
CASKAGQETQYF